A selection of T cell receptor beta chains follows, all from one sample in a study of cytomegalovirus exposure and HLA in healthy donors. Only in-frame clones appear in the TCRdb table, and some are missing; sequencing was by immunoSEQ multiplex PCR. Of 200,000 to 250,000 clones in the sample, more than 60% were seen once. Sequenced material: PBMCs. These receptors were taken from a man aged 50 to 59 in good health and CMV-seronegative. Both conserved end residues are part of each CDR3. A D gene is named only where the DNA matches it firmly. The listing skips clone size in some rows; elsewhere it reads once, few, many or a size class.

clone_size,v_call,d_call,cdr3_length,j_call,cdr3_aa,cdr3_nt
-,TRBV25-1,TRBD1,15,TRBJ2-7,CASSEPRDSAYEQYF,TGTGCCAGCAGTGAGCCCCGGGACAGCGCCTACGAGCAGTACTTC
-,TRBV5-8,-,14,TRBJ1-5,CASSSRTGNQPQHF,TGTGCCAGCAGCTCTAGGACAGGCAATCAGCCCCAGCATTTT
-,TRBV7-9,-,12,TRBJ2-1,CASSSLYNEQFF,TGTGCCAGCAGCTCTCTATACAATGAGCAGTTCTTC
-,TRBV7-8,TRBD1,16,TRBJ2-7,CASSGEGTGLSYEQYF,TGTGCCAGCAGCGGGGAAGGGACAGGGCTTTCCTACGAGCAGTACTTC
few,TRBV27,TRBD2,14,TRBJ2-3,CASSPGLAADTQYF,TGTGCCAGCAGTCCCGGACTAGCCGCAGATACGCAGTATTTT
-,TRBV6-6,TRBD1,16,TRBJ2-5,CASSSDRGPVQETQYF,TGTGCCAGCAGTTCAGACAGGGGGCCCGTCCAAGAGACCCAGTACTTC
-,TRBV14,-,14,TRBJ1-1,CASSQAGMNTEAFF,TGTGCCAGCAGCCAAGCAGGGATGAACACTGAAGCTTTCTTT
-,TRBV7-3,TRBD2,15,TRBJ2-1,CASSLGGRASDEQFF,TGTGCCAGCAGCTTAGGTGGGAGGGCCTCGGATGAGCAGTTCTTC
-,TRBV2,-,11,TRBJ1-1,CASSSGLGAFF,TGTGCCAGCAGCTCTGGGCTGGGAGCTTTCTTT
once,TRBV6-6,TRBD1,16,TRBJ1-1,CASSTDRGHLRTEAFF,TGTGCCAGCAGTACGGACAGGGGGCACTTGAGGACTGAAGCTTTCTTT
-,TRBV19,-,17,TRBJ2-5,CASSIDREGGAGKTQYF,TGTGCCAGTAGTATAGACAGAGAGGGGGGGGCCGGAAAGACCCAGTACTTC
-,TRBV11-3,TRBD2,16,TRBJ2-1,CASSPRTGGGYNEQFF,TGTGCCAGCAGCCCGCGGACGGGAGGGGGATACAACGAGCAGTTCTTC
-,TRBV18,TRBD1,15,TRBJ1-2,CASSPLQGVTDGYTF,TGTGCCAGCTCACCACTACAGGGGGTTACCGATGGCTACACCTTC
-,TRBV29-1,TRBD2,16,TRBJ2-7,CSVQKTGTSGAYEQYF,TGCAGCGTTCAAAAAACCGGGACTAGCGGGGCCTACGAGCAGTACTTC
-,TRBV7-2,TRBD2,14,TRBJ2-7,CASSSTGLVLEQYF,TGTGCCAGCAGCTCCACCGGACTAGTCCTCGAGCAGTACTTC
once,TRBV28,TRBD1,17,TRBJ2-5,CASSSPGQGWRQETQYF,TGTGCCAGCAGTTCCCCGGGACAGGGGTGGAGGCAAGAGACCCAGTACTTC
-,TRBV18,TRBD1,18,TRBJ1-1,CASSRIRDRGRPDAEAFF,TGTGCCAGCTCACGGATTAGGGACAGGGGGCGCCCCGACGCTGAAGCTTTCTTT
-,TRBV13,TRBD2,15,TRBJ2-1,CASRPGTSSYNEQFF,TGTGCCAGCAGGCCGGGGACTAGCTCCTACAATGAGCAGTTCTTC
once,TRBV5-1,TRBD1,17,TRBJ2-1,CASSLPKTGSSYNEQFF,TGCGCCAGCAGCTTGCCAAAGACAGGGAGCTCCTACAATGAGCAGTTCTTC
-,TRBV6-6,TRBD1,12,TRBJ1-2,CASSNDRVGYTF,TGTGCCAGCAGTAATGACAGGGTTGGCTACACCTTC
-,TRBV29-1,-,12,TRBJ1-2,CSVEKGSYGYTF,TGCAGCGTTGAAAAGGGGTCCTATGGCTACACCTTC
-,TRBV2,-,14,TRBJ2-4,CASQRGLAKNIQYF,TGTGCCAGCCAGCGCGGCTTAGCCAAAAACATTCAGTACTTC
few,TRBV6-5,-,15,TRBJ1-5,CASSSRTGRSQPQHF,TGTGCCAGCAGTTCCCGCACAGGGAGATCTCAGCCCCAGCATTTT
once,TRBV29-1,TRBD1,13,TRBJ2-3,CSSPGQGADTQYF,TGCAGCTCCCCGGGACAGGGGGCAGATACGCAGTATTTT
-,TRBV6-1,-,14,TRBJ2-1,CATKLTRREDEQFF,TGTGCCACCAAACTGACACGGAGGGAGGATGAGCAGTTCTTC
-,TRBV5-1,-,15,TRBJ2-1,CASSLALEGGNEQFF,TGCGCCAGCAGCTTGGCCTTAGAAGGGGGAAATGAGCAGTTCTTC